Presented here are 13 T cell receptor beta chains from one specimen sequenced in a study of T cell repertoires in cytomegalovirus infection. Each CDR3 protein is one row after TCRdb ran MiXCR on the reads. The sample lists 400,000 or so distinct CDR3 sequences, 18% occurring once. The sample comprised PBMCs. The receptor set was obtained from a human donor in good health (CMV status not recorded). Some clones in this sample may be carry-over from other donors' samples.

The chain has TRBV6-1 and TRBJ1-3; TRBD1 might be the D (5 bases). The CDR3 sequence is 13 residues long. Trimming left V 6 bases short and J 7 bases short, with 13 bases between. CDR1 and CDR2 (germline): MNHNS, SASEGT. This CDR3 reads CASRKGRWNTIYF. DNA for the CDR3: TGTGCCAGCAGGAAGGGGCGCTGGAACACCATATATTTT.

This clonotype was observed a handful of times. V is TRBV7-9 and J is TRBJ2-4; D gene uncertain. Germline V CDR1 and CDR2: SEHNR, FQNEAQ (reference sequence). V was cut by 5 bases and J by 8 bases, with 10 bases left in between. This CDR3 comprises 12 residues. CDR3 amino acids: CASSAMGHIQYF. The CDR3 DNA follows: TGTGCCAGCAGCGCAATGGGCCACATTCAGTACTTC.

V and J are TRBV27 and TRBJ2-7; D gene ambiguous. Trimming took off 3 bases at V and 6 bases at J, with 15 bases between the two ends. Looked up from germline, CDR1 is MNHEY and CDR2 is SMNVEV (reference sequence). The CDR3 has 14 amino acids. Here the CDR3 reads CASSFGLPRSEQYF. CDR3 DNA sequence: TGTGCCAGCAGTTTCGGGCTGCCCCGCTCCGAGCAGTACTTC.

This clonotype was recorded a few times. The V call is TRBV7-9, the J call TRBJ2-3, with TRBD2 as a possible D gene (5 bases). Germline V lookup: CDR1 SEHNR, CDR2 FQNEAQ (reference sequence). This CDR3 comprises 14 residues. V was trimmed by 3 bases and J by 4 bases, leaving 11 bases between them. The DNA for the CDR3 is TGTGCCAGCAGCTTTGGGGTCGGGGCAGATACGCAGTATTTT. Encoded protein: CASSFGVGADTQYF.

V and J are TRBV12-3 or TRBV12-4 and TRBJ2-5; 7 nucleotides agree with TRBD1. Trimming removed 6 bases from V and 0 bases from J; junction bases left unmatched: 10. This CDR3 is built from 16 residues. Here the CDR3 DNA reads TGTGCCAGCAGGCTTGGGACAGTAGGAAACCAAGAGACCCAGTACTTC. Translation gives CASRLGTVGNQETQYF.

This clonotype has only a few counts. The CDR3, as DNA: TGCAGTGCCATTACTGGAAACACCATATATTTT. It specifies CSAITGNTIYF. The chain uses TRBV20-1 and TRBJ1-3; D is ambiguous. CDR3 size: 11 residues. Germline CDR1 reads DFQATT; CDR2 reads SNEGSKA (reference sequence). V was clipped by 6 bases and J by 2 bases, with 5 bases between them.

In this sample, this clonotype turned up a few times. CDR3 loop: CASSSLRGGNTEAFF. In DNA, the CDR3 is TGTGCCAGCAGCTCCCTACGGGGCGGGAACACTGAAGCTTTCTTT. This chain links TRBV5-5 with TRBJ1-1; a weak D match, TRBD1 (5 bases). Deletions cut 3 bases from V and 1 base from J, with 13 bases between. CDR3 length: 15 amino acids. Germline lookup yields CDR1 SGHKS and CDR2 YYEKEE (reference sequence).

This clonotype showed up just a few times. In DNA form, the CDR3 reads TGTGCCAGCAGTGAAGAGGGTGTGGATACGCAGTATTTT. Translated: CASSEEGVDTQYF. The V call is TRBV2, the J call TRBJ2-3; D not certain. CDR1 and CDR2 (germline): SNHLY, FYNNEI. Trimming cost V 1 base and J 6 bases, with 8 bases left between them. The CDR3 sequence is 13 residues long.

The CDR3 spells CSARGIRGAYNEQFF. The CDR3 nucleotides are TGCAGTGCTAGAGGAATTAGAGGGGCCTACAATGAGCAGTTCTTC. J is TRBJ2-1 and V is TRBV20-1; tentatively, D is TRBD1 or TRBD2 (5 bases each). This CDR3 comprises 15 residues. Trimming cost V 1 base and J 2 bases, with 12 bases left between them. Germline V CDR1 and CDR2: DFQATT, SNEGSKA (reference sequence).

This clonotype was seen a handful of times. The V call is TRBV20-1, the J call TRBJ2-2, with 13 bases fitting TRBD2. The germline V gene encodes CDR1 DFQATT and CDR2 SNEGSKA (reference sequence). V gave up 5 bases and J gave up 5 bases; unmatched junction bases: 2. CDR3 length: 14 residues. CDR3 sequence reads: CSALGLAGTGELFF. Written as DNA, the CDR3 is TGCAGTGCTCTGGGACTAGCGGGGACCGGGGAGCTGTTTTTT.

The chain has TRBV28 and TRBJ2-7, with TRBD1 identical over 9 bases. CDR3 size: 14 residues. V trimming: 6 bases; J trimming: 5 bases; junction bases outside the gene matches: 8. CDR1 and CDR2 from the germline V gene are MDHEN and SYDVKM. The CDR3 loop is CASSQTGGSHEQYF. CDR3 DNA sequence: TGTGCCAGCAGCCAAACAGGGGGCTCACACGAGCAGTACTTC. The entire variable domain, with the rest obtained from reference TRBV28 and TRBJ2-7, is as follows: DVKVTQSSRYLVKRTGEKVFLECVQDMDHENMFWYRQDPGLGLRLIYFSYDVKMKEKGDIPEGYSVSREKKERFSLILESASTNQTSMYLCASSQTGGSHEQYFGPGTRLTVT.

The rearrangement uses TRBV7-9 and TRBJ1-6; D is unresolved. CDR3 length: 14 amino acids. V lost 2 bases, J lost 7 bases, and 9 bases lay in between. Per the germline V gene, CDR1 is SEHNR and CDR2 is FQNEAQ (reference sequence). The CDR3: CASSLLVGNSPLHF. CDR3 in DNA: TGTGCCAGCAGCTTATTGGTTGGGAATTCACCCCTCCACTTT.

In this sample, this clonotype turned up a few times. The chain carries TRBV12-3 or TRBV12-4 and TRBJ2-1, with a tentative D call TRBD2 (6 bases). The V end lost 3 bases, the J end lost 8 bases, and 20 bases lay between the germline ends. The CDR3 covers 16 residues. The CDR3 nucleotides read TGTGCCAGCAGTTTTTGGTCTGGGGGGATTGAGGATGAGCAGTTCTTC. Translated: CASSFWSGGIEDEQFF.